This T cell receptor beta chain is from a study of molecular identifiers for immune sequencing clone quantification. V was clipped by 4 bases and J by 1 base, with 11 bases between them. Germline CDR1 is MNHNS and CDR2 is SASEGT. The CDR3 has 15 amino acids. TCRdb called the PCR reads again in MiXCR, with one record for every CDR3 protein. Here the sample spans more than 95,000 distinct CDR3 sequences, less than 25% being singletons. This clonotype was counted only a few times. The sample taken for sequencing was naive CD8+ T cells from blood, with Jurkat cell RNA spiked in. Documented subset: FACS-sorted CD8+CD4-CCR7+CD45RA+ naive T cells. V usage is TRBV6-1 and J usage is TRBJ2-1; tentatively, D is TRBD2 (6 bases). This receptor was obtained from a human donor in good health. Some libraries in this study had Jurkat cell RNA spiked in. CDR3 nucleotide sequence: TGTGCCAGCAGTGTTTTAGCGGAATCCTACAATGAGCAGTTCTTC. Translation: CASSVLAESYNEQFF.